This TCR beta chain was observed in a study of T cells in Graves' hyperthyroidism and ophthalmopathy. About the study: Peripheral blood was drawn at first diagnosis, prior to all treatment.

Out of approximately 9.9 ml of fresh peripheral blood came the PBMCs. RNA transcripts yielded amplified TCR beta CDR3 regions. HTBI primers were used for first-round RT-PCR of the TCR CDR3. TCRdb called the multiplex PCR reads again in MiXCR, with one record for every CDR3 protein. The profile shows a few hundred thousand distinct CDR3 sequences, less than 25% of them singletons. At least ten counts were recorded for this clonotype. Germline values: CDR1 PRHDT, CDR2 FYEKMQ (reference sequence). V shed 5 bases and J 7 bases; nucleotides not matched to a gene: 14. The length of the CDR3 is 15 residues. The sample was blood. J is TRBJ2-7 and V is TRBV13; 7 nucleotides align to TRBD2. This TCR was sampled from a man between 18 and 29 years old with Graves' hyperthyroidism. The CDR3 DNA follows: TGTGCCAGCAGCACCCGGCGGGGCGGGAGCGTGGAGCAGTACTTC. As protein: CASSTRRGGSVEQYF.